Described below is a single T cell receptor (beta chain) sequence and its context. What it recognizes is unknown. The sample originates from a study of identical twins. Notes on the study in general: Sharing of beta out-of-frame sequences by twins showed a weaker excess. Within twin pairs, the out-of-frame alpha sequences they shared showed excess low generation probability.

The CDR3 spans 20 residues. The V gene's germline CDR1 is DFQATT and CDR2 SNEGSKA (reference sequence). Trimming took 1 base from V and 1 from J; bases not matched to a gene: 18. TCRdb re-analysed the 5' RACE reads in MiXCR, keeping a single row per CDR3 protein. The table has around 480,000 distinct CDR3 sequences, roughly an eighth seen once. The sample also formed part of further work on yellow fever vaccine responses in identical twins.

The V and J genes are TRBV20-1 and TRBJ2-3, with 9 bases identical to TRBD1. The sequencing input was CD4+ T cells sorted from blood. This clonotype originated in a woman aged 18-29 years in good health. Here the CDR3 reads CSARGSGPGQGSKGTDTQYF. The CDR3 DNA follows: TGCAGTGCTAGAGGGTCCGGGCCGGGACAGGGTAGTAAAGGCACAGATACGCAGTATTTT.